This is a list of T cell receptor beta chains from one sample in a study of shared clonotypes between healthy human individuals. Sequencing was performed with immunoSEQ multiplex PCR; in TCRdb, only in-frame clones are kept and a portion is missing. The sample holds about 490,000 clones, over 70% seen once. The material sequenced was PBMCs. These receptors were obtained from a woman in her 40s in good health. Some clones in this sample may be carry-over from other donors' samples. The CDR3 runs from the conserved cysteine through the conserved F or W. A D gene is named only where the DNA matches it firmly. Expanded clones are given a class, and other clones once, few, many or no size at all.

len	v_gene	j_gene	abundance	d_gene	CDR3aa	CDR3nt
16	TRBV18	TRBJ1-2	.	.	CASSPPHGGQNYGYTF	TGTGCCAGCTCACCACCTCACGGGGGTCAGAACTATGGCTACACCTTC
13	TRBV7-9	TRBJ1-1	once	.	CASSSQEGTEAFF	TGTGCCAGCAGCTCCCAGGAGGGGACTGAAGCTTTCTTT
15	TRBV6-6	TRBJ2-1	once	TRBD1	CASSYQGAHYNEQFF	TGTGCCAGCAGTTACCAGGGGGCTCACTACAATGAGCAGTTCTTC
17	TRBV11-3	TRBJ2-5	.	.	CASSLGSGSGPQETQYF	TGTGCCAGCAGCTTAGGTTCCGGTAGCGGCCCGCAAGAGACCCAGTACTTC
14	TRBV7-3	TRBJ2-7	.	.	CASSLFPGAYEQYF	TGTGCCAGCAGCTTATTTCCGGGAGCCTACGAGCAGTACTTC
17	TRBV7-2	TRBJ2-2	.	TRBD2	CASSFVVLAGNTGELFF	TGTGCCAGCAGCTTTGTTGTGCTAGCGGGAAACACCGGGGAGCTGTTTTTT
14	TRBV7-8	TRBJ2-7	.	.	CASSVDTGAYEQYF	TGTGCCAGCAGCGTAGATACAGGAGCCTACGAGCAGTACTTC
12	TRBV14	TRBJ2-5	.	.	CASSQDYETQYF	TGTGCCAGCAGCCAAGATTATGAGACCCAGTACTTC
15	TRBV11-3	TRBJ2-5	.	TRBD2	CASSFGGGSQETQYF	TGTGCCAGCAGCTTCGGGGGGGGCAGCCAAGAGACCCAGTACTTC
13	TRBV28	TRBJ1-1	.	.	CASSFSGVSEAFF	TGTGCCAGCAGTTTTAGTGGGGTGTCTGAAGCTTTCTTT
11	TRBV27	TRBJ2-1	few	.	CASMDLNEQFF	TGTGCCAGCATGGATCTGAATGAGCAGTTCTTC
13	TRBV9	TRBJ1-5	.	.	CASSGGSGQPQHF	TGTGCCAGCAGCGGGGGGTCCGGGCAGCCCCAGCATTTT
15	TRBV7-8	TRBJ2-2	.	TRBD1	CASSLLTGDTGELFF	TGTGCCAGCAGCTTACTCACAGGGGACACCGGGGAGCTGTTTTTT
14	TRBV18	TRBJ1-1	.	TRBD1	CASSTGTGNTEAFF	TGTGCCAGCTCAACCGGGACAGGGAACACTGAAGCTTTCTTT
15	TRBV4-3	TRBJ2-3	.	.	CASSQDGWGTDTQYF	TGCGCCAGCAGCCAAGATGGATGGGGGACAGATACGCAGTATTTT
12	TRBV29-1	TRBJ2-7	once	.	CSVGIGAYEQYF	TGCAGCGTCGGAATAGGGGCGTACGAGCAGTACTTC
13	TRBV29-1	TRBJ2-3	.	TRBD1	CSVDEGATDTQYF	TGCAGCGTTGATGAGGGGGCAACAGATACGCAGTATTTT
14	TRBV7-9	TRBJ2-7	once	.	CASSLGGISYEQYF	TGTGCCAGCAGCTTAGGCGGGATCTCCTACGAGCAGTACTTC
15	TRBV29-1	TRBJ2-5	.	TRBD2	CSVVRRAGVLETQYF	TGCAGCGTGGTCCGGAGAGCGGGAGTTCTAGAGACCCAGTACTTC
11	TRBV27	TRBJ2-7	.	.	CASSLGGEQYF	TGTGCCAGCAGTCTAGGCGGCGAGCAGTACTTC
13	TRBV7-9	TRBJ2-1	once	.	CASSLESGGRQFF	TGTGCCAGCAGCTTAGAAAGTGGTGGGCGGCAGTTCTTC
15	TRBV2	TRBJ2-2	.	.	CASSRAVTNTGELFF	TGTGCCAGCAGTCGAGCGGTAACGAACACCGGGGAGCTGTTTTTT
16	TRBV10-3	TRBJ2-2	.	.	CAISETGSRNTGELFF	TGTGCCATCAGTGAGACCGGGTCAAGAAACACCGGGGAGCTGTTTTTT
13	TRBV7-8	TRBJ1-2	.	.	CASSLFSNYGYTF	TGTGCCAGCAGCTTATTCTCTAACTATGGCTACACCTTC
16	TRBV11-3	TRBJ2-6	many	.	CASSFRRNSGANVLTF	TGTGCCAGCAGCTTCCGACGGAACTCTGGGGCCAACGTCCTGACTTTC
14	TRBV29-1	TRBJ2-7	.	TRBD2	CSVGEAGVNDEQYF	TGCAGCGTTGGAGAAGCGGGAGTTAACGACGAGCAGTACTTC
17	TRBV15	TRBJ2-7	.	.	CATSRWGSPKATYEQYF	TGTGCCACCAGCAGATGGGGTTCCCCGAAGGCAACATACGAGCAGTACTTC